These 29 T cell receptor beta chains were all obtained from the same sample, sequenced in a study of identical twins. TCRdb called the 5' RACE reads again in MiXCR, with one record for every CDR3 protein. This sample has approximately 300,000 distinct CDR3 sequences, with roughly 10% found just once. The data also belong to a second study, concerning yellow fever vaccine responses in identical twins.

The sequenced sample was CD8+ T cells sorted from blood. The receptors derive from a woman between 18 and 30 years old in good health.

This clonotype has ten or more counts. The J gene is TRBJ1-3, the V gene TRBV4-1; 8 bases are a match to TRBD1. In germline, CDR1 is MGHRA, CDR2 YSYEKL. The CDR3 is made up of 16 amino acids. V was clipped by 4 bases and J by 4 bases; unmatched bases: 9. The CDR3 coding sequence is TGCGCCAGCAGCCTTAATGACAGGGGTGAAGGAAACACCATATATTTT. Encoded protein: CASSLNDRGEGNTIYF.

This clonotype came up many times. The chain couples TRBV29-1 to TRBJ2-1; D remains unclear. The CDR3 has 10 residues. CDR1 and CDR2 (germline): SQVTM, ANQGSEA. V was shortened by 4 bases and J by 5 bases, with 3 bases between the two germline ends. CDR3 residues: CSVVNNEQFF. The CDR3 DNA sequence: TGCAGCGTTGTGAACAATGAGCAGTTCTTC.

This clonotype was seen a few times. The chain combines TRBV19 with TRBJ2-1; D is ambiguous. V was cut by 4 bases and J by 1 base, with 11 bases left in between. Germline-derived CDR1 and CDR2 are LNHDA and SQIVND (reference sequence). CDR3 length: 15 amino acids. The CDR3 bases are TGTGCCAGTAGTACGTACGCCGGATCCTACAATGAGCAGTTCTTC. It specifies CASSTYAGSYNEQFF.

This clonotype has ten or more counts. This rearrangement joins TRBV7-9 to TRBJ2-1; D uncertain. In germline, CDR1 is SEHNR, CDR2 FQNEAQ (reference sequence). Deletions cut 6 bases from V and 10 bases from J, with 7 bases between. The CDR3 is made up of 10 amino acids. CDR3 region: CASSFGEQFF. CDR3 in DNA: TGTGCCAGCAGTTTCGGGGAGCAGTTCTTC.

This clonotype has at least ten counts. J is TRBJ2-7 and V is TRBV29-1; TRBD2 might be the D (6 bases). This CDR3 spans 14 amino acids. Trimming removed 6 bases from V and 4 bases from J, with 19 bases in between. The germline gives CDR1 SQVTM, CDR2 ANQGSEA. CDR3 sequence (DNA): TGCAGCGTGGACTCTAGCGAGCCGGGGTACGAGCAGTACTTC. This translates into CSVDSSEPGYEQYF.

In this sample, this clonotype turned up a few times. The rearrangement links TRBV4-1 to TRBJ1-1; D gene ambiguous. Germline V gene data show CDR1 as MGHRA and CDR2 as YSYEKL. The CDR3 consists of 14 residues. The V end was cut by 0 bases, the J end by 7 bases, with 12 bases between. The CDR3 here is CASSQDGPWGEAFF. CDR3 in DNA: TGCGCCAGCAGCCAAGATGGCCCATGGGGTGAAGCTTTCTTT.

The J gene is TRBJ2-1, the V gene TRBV11-2; D remains unclear. Trimming removed 1 base from V and 0 bases from J, with 10 bases in between. The germline gives CDR1 SGHAT, CDR2 FQNNGV. The CDR3 consists of 16 residues. CDR3 loop: CASSLGLVDSYNEQFF. CDR3 DNA: TGTGCCAGCAGCTTAGGTTTGGTAGACTCCTACAATGAGCAGTTCTTC.

The chain uses TRBV14 and TRBJ2-7, with D possibly being TRBD2 (6 bases). CDR3 length equals 14 residues. V was trimmed by 5 bases and J by 2 bases, leaving 13 bases between them. CDR1 is SGHDN, CDR2 FVKESK, per germline. CDR3 nucleotides: TGTGCCAGCAGCGTAGAGGGACTTACCTACGAGCAGTACTTC. It translates to CASSVEGLTYEQYF.

J is TRBJ2-7 and V is TRBV20-1, with TRBD2 matching over 16 bases. The length of the CDR3 is 16 residues. Losses at the gene ends were 6 bases for V and 2 bases for J; bases not matched to a gene: 7. CDR1 is DFQATT and CDR2 is SNEGSKA in the germline V gene (reference sequence). DNA of the CDR3: TGCAGTGCCCCTGGGACTAGCGGGGGGGCCACCTACGAGCAGTACTTC. Amino acids: CSAPGTSGGATYEQYF.

The table lists this clonotype with a few counts. Sequence at one end of the junction differs from germline and may be a read error. The rearrangement joins TRBV7-9 to TRBJ2-2; D not certain. Germline values: CDR1 SEHNR, CDR2 FQNEAQ (reference sequence). This CDR3 comprises 14 residues. CDR3 amino acids: CASNPRLDTGELFF. As DNA, the CDR3 is TGTGCTAGCAACCCAAGACTGGACACCGGGGAGCTGTTTTTT. Looking up the rest from reference TRBV7-9 and TRBJ2-2 gives the full variable domain: DTGVSQNPRHKITKRGQNVTFRCDPISEHNRLYWYRQTLGQGPEFLTYFQNEAQLEKSRLLSDRFSAERPKGSFSTLEIQRTEQGDSAMYLCASNPRLDTGELFFGEGSRLTVL.

The V gene is TRBV7-9, the J gene TRBJ2-5, with 9 nucleotides matching TRBD2. This CDR3 is built from 17 residues. The germline V gene encodes CDR1 SEHNR and CDR2 FQNEAQ (reference sequence). The ends lost 1 base at V and 0 bases at J; junction bases unmatched: 6. The CDR3 DNA is TGTGCCAGCAGCTTAGGACCGACTAGCGGTAACCAAGAGACCCAGTACTTC. This sequence encodes CASSLGPTSGNQETQYF.

This clonotype was counted ten times or more. The V gene is TRBV4-1, the J gene TRBJ1-1; no clear D gene. Trimming stripped 0 bases from V and 11 bases from J, with 16 bases between. The CDR3 extends over 14 amino acids. Germline V gene lookup returns CDR1 MGHRA and CDR2 YSYEKL. CDR3 DNA sequence: TGCGCCAGCAGCCAAGAAGAAGGCCCCTCTCGGGCTTTCTTT. Its translation: CASSQEEGPSRAFF.

This clonotype was observed a handful of times. This chain links TRBV6-2 or TRBV6-3 with TRBJ2-1, with D maybe TRBD2 (6 bases). V lost 6 bases, J lost 0 bases, and 15 bases lay in between. CDR1 is MNHEY, CDR2 SVGEGT, per germline. The CDR3 spans 16 residues. The CDR3 loop reads CASSPFLADSYNEQFF. In nucleotides, the CDR3 is TGTGCCAGCAGCCCCTTCTTAGCGGACTCCTACAATGAGCAGTTCTTC.

This clonotype was seen a handful of times. V and J are TRBV27 and TRBJ2-3; 8 nucleotides align to TRBD1. Per the germline V gene, CDR1 is MNHEY and CDR2 is SMNVEV (reference sequence). This CDR3 contains 14 residues. J was trimmed by 2 bases and V by 3 bases; bases with no gene match: 1. The CDR3 sequence: CASSFRGPTDTQYF. The DNA of the CDR3 is TGTGCCAGCAGTTTCAGGGGGCCCACAGATACGCAGTATTTT.

This clonotype came up a few times. The chain recombines TRBV10-3 with TRBJ1-2; 12 nucleotides align to TRBD1. CDR3 size: 14 residues. Unmatched junction bases numbered 7, after V lost 7 bases and J lost 7 bases. CDR1 and CDR2 from the germline V gene are ENHRY and SYGVKD. For the CDR3, the DNA is TGTGCCATCAACACGGGACAGGGGGCGGTTGGCTACACCTTC. As protein: CAINTGQGAVGYTF.

The CDR3 DNA sequence: TGTGCCAGCAGCTTAGATCTGGCCAGGGAGAGCTCCTACGAGCAGTACTTC. Translation: CASSLDLARESSYEQYF. The V and J genes are TRBV11-2 and TRBJ2-7; TRBD1 or TRBD2 may be the D gene (5 bases each). The CDR3 consists of 17 residues. Germline-derived CDR1 and CDR2 are SGHAT and FQNNGV. Trimming cost V 0 bases and J 0 bases, with 15 bases left between them.

The chain uses TRBV7-2 and TRBJ2-7; 10 bases are a match to TRBD2. CDR3 length: 16 amino acids. V shed 3 bases, J shed 2 bases, and the junction held 7 bases outside the gene matches. Germline V gives CDR1 SGHTA, CDR2 FQGNSA. CDR3 sequence (DNA): TGTGCCAGCAGCTTGCGACCTAGCGGGAGTGCCTACGAGCAGTACTTC. It encodes CASSLRPSGSAYEQYF.

V and J are TRBV18 and TRBJ2-7; 8 nucleotides agree with TRBD1. The CDR3 runs to 15 residues. Germline V gene sequence: CDR1 KGHSH, CDR2 LQKENI. V lost 3 bases, J lost 5 bases, and 9 bases stayed unmatched. The CDR3 loop is CASSPPPDRVHEQYF. The CDR3 region has the DNA TGTGCCAGCTCACCGCCACCGGACAGGGTCCACGAGCAGTACTTC.

This clonotype was counted between two and nine times. The chain uses TRBV7-9 and TRBJ2-5; 9 bases align to TRBD1. The trim removed 2 bases at V and 9 bases at J, leaving 13 bases unmatched. The CDR3 sequence is 16 residues long. The V gene's germline CDR1 is SEHNR and CDR2 FQNEAQ (reference sequence). CDR3 amino acids: CASSLILGQGDKAQYF. The CDR3 coding sequence is TGTGCCAGCAGCTTAATCTTGGGACAGGGCGATAAGGCCCAGTACTTC.

This clonotype has ten or more counts. The V gene is TRBV5-1, the J gene TRBJ2-7; no firm D call. V lost 6 bases, J lost 6 bases, and 10 bases lay in between. Looked up from germline, CDR1 is SGHRS and CDR2 is YFSETQ. There are 11 residues in the CDR3. The CDR3 region has the DNA TGCGCCAGCAACATAGTGGGCGAGCAGTACTTC. Its protein product is CASNIVGEQYF. The variable domain in full, completed from reference TRBV5-1 and TRBJ2-7, reads KAGVTQTPRYLIKTRGQQVTLSCSPISGHRSVSWYQQTPGQGLQFLFEYFSETQRNKGNFPGRFSGRQFSNSRSEMNVSTLELGDSALYLCASNIVGEQYFGPGTRLTVT.

This sequence joins TRBV24-1 and TRBJ2-7; D is possibly TRBD1 (6 bases). V lost 1 base to trimming and J lost 7 bases, with 13 bases between them. Per the germline V gene, CDR1 is KGHDR and CDR2 is SFDVKD. The CDR3 runs to 14 residues. CDR3 DNA: TGTGCCACCAGTGATTTCTCTACAGGACAGGAGCAGTACTTC. Its translation is CATSDFSTGQEQYF.

The chain recombines TRBV7-9 with TRBJ2-7, with D tentatively TRBD2 (6 bases). CDR1 is SEHNR, CDR2 FQNEAQ, per germline (reference sequence). With 1 base removed from V and 4 bases from J, the gap between germline ends came to 17 bases. The CDR3 contains 16 residues. The CDR3 DNA reads TGTGCCAGCAGCTTAGTTGGTGACGGGCGGGAATACGAGCAGTACTTC. Translated: CASSLVGDGREYEQYF.

This clonotype was seen a handful of times. CDR3 protein: CSARTSGGKNNEQFF. Written as DNA, the CDR3 is TGCAGTGCTAGAACTAGCGGGGGGAAAAACAATGAGCAGTTCTTC. The V gene is TRBV20-1, the J gene TRBJ2-1; 12 nucleotides line up with TRBD2. The ends lost 2 bases at V and 5 bases at J; junction bases unmatched: 4. Germline V gene sequence: CDR1 DFQATT, CDR2 SNEGSKA (reference sequence). This CDR3 contains 15 residues.

In its sample, this clonotype was seen many times. The chain couples TRBV2 to TRBJ2-7; D might be TRBD2 (6 bases). The CDR3 has 15 residues. Germline values: CDR1 SNHLY, CDR2 FYNNEI. Trimming left V 1 base short and J 3 bases short, with 13 bases between. The CDR3 DNA reads TGTGCCAGCAGTGAAGGGAGGGGATCCAACTACGAGCAGTACTTC. Its translation is CASSEGRGSNYEQYF.

This clonotype was observed many times. The V and J genes are TRBV12-3 or TRBV12-4 and TRBJ1-3, with a weak D call TRBD1 (6 bases). There are 13 residues in the CDR3. V was cut by 6 bases and J by 4 bases, with 10 bases left in between. The CDR3 sequence is CASSWDIGNTIYF. DNA of the CDR3: TGTGCCAGCAGCTGGGACATCGGAAACACCATATATTTT.

This chain links TRBV2 with TRBJ2-7, with 11 bases fitting TRBD1. The CDR3 loop spans 15 amino acids. J gave up 6 bases and V 3 bases, and 7 bases lay outside the gene matches. Germline CDR1 and CDR2: SNHLY and FYNNEI. Here the CDR3 reads CASSDPRGQGVEQYF. The CDR3 bases are TGTGCCAGCAGTGACCCTCGGGGACAGGGGGTCGAGCAGTACTTC.

This clonotype was seen only a few times. The chain carries TRBV9 and TRBJ2-7; tentative D call: TRBD1 (6 bases). The CDR3 length is 14 residues. Germline CDR1 SGDLS, CDR2 YYNGEE. V lost 2 bases to trimming and J lost 3 bases, with 12 bases between them. CDR3: CASSVQGKDYEQYF. As DNA, the CDR3 is TGTGCCAGCAGCGTCCAGGGGAAGGACTACGAGCAGTACTTC. Full variable domain (outside the CDR3, taken from reference TRBV9 and TRBJ2-7): DSGVTQTPKHLITATGQRVTLRCSPRSGDLSVYWYQQSLDQGLQFLIQYYNGEERAKGNILERFSAQQFPDLHSELNLSSLELGDSALYFCASSVQGKDYEQYFGPGTRLTVT.

This clonotype showed up many times. CDR3 residues: CASSFLSGTGELFF. Here the CDR3 DNA reads TGTGCCAGCAGTTTTTTGAGCGGTACCGGGGAGCTGTTTTTT. The rearrangement joins TRBV28 to TRBJ2-2, with TRBD2 as a possible D gene (5 bases). This CDR3 is built from 14 residues. Germline values: CDR1 MDHEN, CDR2 SYDVKM. V was cut by 3 bases and J by 5 bases, with 10 bases left in between.

Many counts were recorded for this clonotype. The chain is built from TRBV6-2 or TRBV6-3 and TRBJ2-7; D is possibly TRBD1 (5 bases). Trimming removed 6 bases from V and 0 bases from J, with 12 bases in between. From germline, CDR1 is MNHEY and CDR2 SVGEGT. There are 14 residues in the CDR3. The CDR3 here is CASRTPTDSYEQYF. As DNA, the CDR3 is TGTGCCAGCAGAACCCCGACAGACTCCTACGAGCAGTACTTC.